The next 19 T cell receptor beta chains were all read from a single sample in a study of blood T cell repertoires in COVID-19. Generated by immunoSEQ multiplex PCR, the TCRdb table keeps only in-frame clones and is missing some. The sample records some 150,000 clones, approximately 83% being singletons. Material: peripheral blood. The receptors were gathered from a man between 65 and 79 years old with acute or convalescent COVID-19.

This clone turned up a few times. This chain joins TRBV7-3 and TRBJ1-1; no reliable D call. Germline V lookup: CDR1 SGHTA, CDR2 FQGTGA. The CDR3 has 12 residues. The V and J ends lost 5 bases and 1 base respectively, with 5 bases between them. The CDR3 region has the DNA TGTGCCAGCAGCAACAGGAACACTGAAGCTTTCTTT. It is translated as CASSNRNTEAFF.

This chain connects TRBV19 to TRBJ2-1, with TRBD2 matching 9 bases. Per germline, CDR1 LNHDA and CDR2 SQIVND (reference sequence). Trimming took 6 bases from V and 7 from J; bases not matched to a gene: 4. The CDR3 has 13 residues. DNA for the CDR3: TGTGCCAGTAGAGCGGGAGGTATGAATGAGCAGTTCTTC. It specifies CASRAGGMNEQFF.

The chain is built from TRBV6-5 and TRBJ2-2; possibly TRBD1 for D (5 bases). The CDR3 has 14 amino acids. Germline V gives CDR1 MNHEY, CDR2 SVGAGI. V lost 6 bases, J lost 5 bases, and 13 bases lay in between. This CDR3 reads CASSSGLWTGELFF. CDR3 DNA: TGTGCCAGCAGCTCAGGGTTGTGGACCGGGGAGCTGTTTTTT.

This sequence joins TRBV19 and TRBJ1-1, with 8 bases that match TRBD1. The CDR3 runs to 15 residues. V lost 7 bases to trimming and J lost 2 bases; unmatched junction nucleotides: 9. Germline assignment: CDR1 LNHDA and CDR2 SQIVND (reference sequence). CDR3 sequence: CASKGRGRGNTEAFF. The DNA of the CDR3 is TGTGCCAGTAAGGGCAGGGGGCGCGGAAACACTGAAGCTTTCTTT.

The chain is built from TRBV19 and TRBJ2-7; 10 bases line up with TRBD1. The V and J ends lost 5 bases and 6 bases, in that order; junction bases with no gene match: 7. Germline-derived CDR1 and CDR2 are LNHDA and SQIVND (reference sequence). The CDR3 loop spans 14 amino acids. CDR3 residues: CASSDRDRGFEQYF. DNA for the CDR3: TGTGCCAGTAGTGACCGGGACAGGGGATTCGAGCAGTACTTC.

The CDR3, as DNA: TGTGCCAGCAGCTTAACCCCAACTGGTAACACCGGGGAGCTGTTTTTT. It encodes CASSLTPTGNTGELFF. This sequence joins TRBV7-3 and TRBJ2-2; no definite D call. Germline CDR1 and CDR2: SGHTA and FQGTGA. The CDR3 length is 16 residues. The germline V and J ends were trimmed by 0 bases and 2 bases, with 10 bases remaining between them.

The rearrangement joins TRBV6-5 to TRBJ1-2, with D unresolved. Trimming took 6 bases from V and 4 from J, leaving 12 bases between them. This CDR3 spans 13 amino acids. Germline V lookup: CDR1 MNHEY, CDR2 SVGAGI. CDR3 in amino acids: CASSPTEGYGYTF. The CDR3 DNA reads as TGTGCCAGCAGCCCCACAGAGGGCTATGGCTACACCTTC.

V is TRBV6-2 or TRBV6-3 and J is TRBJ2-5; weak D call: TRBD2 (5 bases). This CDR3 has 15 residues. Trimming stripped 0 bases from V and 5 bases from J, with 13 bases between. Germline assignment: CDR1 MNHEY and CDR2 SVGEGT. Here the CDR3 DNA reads TGTGCCAGCAGTTACTCAGGCAGAGGGATTGAGACCCAGTACTTC. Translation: CASSYSGRGIETQYF.

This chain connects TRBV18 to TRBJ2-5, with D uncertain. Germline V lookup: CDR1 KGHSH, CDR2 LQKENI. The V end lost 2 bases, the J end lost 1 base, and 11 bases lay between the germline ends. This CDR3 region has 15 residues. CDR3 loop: CASSPVITGQETQYF. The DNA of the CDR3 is TGTGCCAGCTCACCAGTGATTACGGGCCAAGAGACCCAGTACTTC.

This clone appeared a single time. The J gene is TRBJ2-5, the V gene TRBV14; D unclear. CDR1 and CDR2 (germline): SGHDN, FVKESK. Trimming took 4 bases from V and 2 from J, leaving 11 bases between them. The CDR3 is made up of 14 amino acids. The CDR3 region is CASSLIDGQETQYF. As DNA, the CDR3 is TGTGCCAGCAGCCTCATTGACGGGCAAGAGACCCAGTACTTC.

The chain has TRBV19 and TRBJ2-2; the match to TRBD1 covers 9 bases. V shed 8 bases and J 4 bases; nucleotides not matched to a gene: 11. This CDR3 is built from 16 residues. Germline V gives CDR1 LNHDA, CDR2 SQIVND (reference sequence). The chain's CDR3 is CASGRQGDMSTGELFF. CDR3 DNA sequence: TGTGCCAGTGGCCGACAGGGGGATATGAGCACCGGGGAGCTGTTTTTT. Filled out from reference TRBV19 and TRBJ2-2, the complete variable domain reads DGGITQSPKYLFRKEGQNVTLSCEQNLNHDAMYWYRQDPGQGLRLIYYSQIVNDFQKGDIAEGYSVSREKKESFPLTVTSAQKNPTAFYLCASGRQGDMSTGELFFGEGSRLTVL.

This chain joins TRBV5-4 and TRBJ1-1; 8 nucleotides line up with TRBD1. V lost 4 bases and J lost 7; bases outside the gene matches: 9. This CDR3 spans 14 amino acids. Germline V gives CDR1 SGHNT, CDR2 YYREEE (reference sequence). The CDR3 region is CASSGTGQEGEAFF. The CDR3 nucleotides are TGTGCCAGCAGCGGGACAGGACAGGAGGGTGAAGCTTTCTTT.

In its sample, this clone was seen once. The CDR3 region has the DNA TGCGCCAGGGCCCGGGGGGGGGCGACTAGCGGGAGGGAGCCCCTTCTCTACGAGCAGTACTTC. It is translated as CARARGGATSGREPLLYEQYF. This chain links TRBV23-1 with TRBJ2-7; the match to TRBD2 covers 14 bases. TRBV23-1 is marked as an open reading frame, function uncertain. The CDR3 is made up of 21 amino acids. V shed 9 bases and J 3 bases; nucleotides not matched to a gene: 25.

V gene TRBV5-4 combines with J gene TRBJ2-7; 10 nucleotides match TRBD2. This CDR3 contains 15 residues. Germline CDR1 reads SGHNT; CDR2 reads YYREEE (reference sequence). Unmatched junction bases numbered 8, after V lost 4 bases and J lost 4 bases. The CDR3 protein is CASSKAGTSAYEQYF. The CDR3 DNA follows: TGTGCCAGCAGCAAAGCCGGGACTAGCGCTTACGAGCAGTACTTC.

This CDR3 reads CASRGGSYEQYF. CDR3 bases: TGTGCCAGCAGGGGAGGCTCCTACGAGCAGTACTTC. The chain recombines TRBV27 with TRBJ2-7, with D perhaps matching TRBD2 (6 bases). Germline CDR1 and CDR2: MNHEY and SMNVEV (reference sequence). Trimming took 6 bases from V and 0 from J, leaving 6 bases between them. This CDR3 is built from 12 residues.

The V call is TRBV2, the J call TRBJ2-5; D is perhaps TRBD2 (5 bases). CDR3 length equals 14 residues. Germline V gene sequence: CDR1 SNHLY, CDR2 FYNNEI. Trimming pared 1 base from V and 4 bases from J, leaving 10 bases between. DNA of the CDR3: TGTGCCAGCAGTGAAGGTCTAGCTGCAGAGACCCAGTACTTC. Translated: CASSEGLAAETQYF.

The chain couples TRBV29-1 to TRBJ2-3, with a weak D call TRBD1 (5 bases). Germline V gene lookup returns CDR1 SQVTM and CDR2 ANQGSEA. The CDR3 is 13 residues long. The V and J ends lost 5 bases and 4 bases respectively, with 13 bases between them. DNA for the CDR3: TGCAGCGTTCAAGTGCTGGGGCCAGATACGCAGTATTTT. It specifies CSVQVLGPDTQYF.

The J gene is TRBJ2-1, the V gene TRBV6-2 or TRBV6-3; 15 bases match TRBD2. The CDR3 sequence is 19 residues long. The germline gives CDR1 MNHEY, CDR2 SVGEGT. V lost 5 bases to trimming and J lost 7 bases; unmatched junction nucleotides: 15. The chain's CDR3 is CASSTGTSGRILGGNEQFF. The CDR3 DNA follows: TGTGCCAGCAGTACGGGGACTAGCGGGAGGATTCTAGGCGGAAATGAGCAGTTCTTC.

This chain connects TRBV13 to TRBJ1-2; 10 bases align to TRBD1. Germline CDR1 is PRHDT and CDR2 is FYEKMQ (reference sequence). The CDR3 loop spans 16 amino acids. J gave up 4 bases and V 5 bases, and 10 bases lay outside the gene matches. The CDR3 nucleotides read TGTGCCAGCAGCCTCGAATTGGACAGGGGGATCTATGGCTACACCTTC. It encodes CASSLELDRGIYGYTF. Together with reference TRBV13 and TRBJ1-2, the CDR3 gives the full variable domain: AAGVIQSPRHLIKEKRETATLKCYPIPRHDTVYWYQQGPGQDPQFLISFYEKMQSDKGSIPDRFSAQQFSDYHSELNMSSLELGDSALYFCASSLELDRGIYGYTFGSGTRLTVV.